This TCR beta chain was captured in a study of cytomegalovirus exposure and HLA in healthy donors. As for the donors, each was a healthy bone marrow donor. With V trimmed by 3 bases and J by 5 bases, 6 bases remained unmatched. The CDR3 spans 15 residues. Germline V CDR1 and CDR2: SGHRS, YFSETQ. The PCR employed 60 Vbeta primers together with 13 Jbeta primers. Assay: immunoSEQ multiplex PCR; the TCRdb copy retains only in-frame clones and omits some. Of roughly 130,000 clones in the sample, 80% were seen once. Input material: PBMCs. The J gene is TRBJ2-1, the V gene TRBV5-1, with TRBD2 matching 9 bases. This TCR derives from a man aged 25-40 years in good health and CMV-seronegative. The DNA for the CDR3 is TGCGCCAGCAGCTCCGGACTAGCGAAAGACAATGAGCAGTTCTTC. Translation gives CASSSGLAKDNEQFF.